This T cell receptor beta chain was identified in a study of shared clonotypes between healthy human individuals. With 0 bases removed from V and 1 base from J, the gap between germline ends came to 2 bases. Germline V CDR1 and CDR2: SGHKS, YYEKEE (reference sequence). CDR3 length: 14 amino acids. This clone has a count of ten or more. Its antigen is currently unknown. A CD45RA+ naive subset and a CD45RA-negative memory subset were split from CD4+ cells. TCRdb's table, derived via immunoSEQ multiplex PCR, lists solely in-frame clones and lacks some. The sample lists more than 200,000 clones; over 50% were seen once. General observations from the study: The low donor count limited represented genetic and exposure-history diversity.

Sequences were obtained from memory CD4+ T cells sorted from blood. The subset denotes: CD45RA-negative fraction. The chain has TRBV5-5 and TRBJ2-6; no clear D gene. This TCR came from a man aged 30-40 years in good health. The CDR3 loop is CASSLASGANVLTF. CDR3 nucleotides: TGTGCCAGCAGCTTGGCGTCTGGGGCCAACGTCCTGACTTTC.